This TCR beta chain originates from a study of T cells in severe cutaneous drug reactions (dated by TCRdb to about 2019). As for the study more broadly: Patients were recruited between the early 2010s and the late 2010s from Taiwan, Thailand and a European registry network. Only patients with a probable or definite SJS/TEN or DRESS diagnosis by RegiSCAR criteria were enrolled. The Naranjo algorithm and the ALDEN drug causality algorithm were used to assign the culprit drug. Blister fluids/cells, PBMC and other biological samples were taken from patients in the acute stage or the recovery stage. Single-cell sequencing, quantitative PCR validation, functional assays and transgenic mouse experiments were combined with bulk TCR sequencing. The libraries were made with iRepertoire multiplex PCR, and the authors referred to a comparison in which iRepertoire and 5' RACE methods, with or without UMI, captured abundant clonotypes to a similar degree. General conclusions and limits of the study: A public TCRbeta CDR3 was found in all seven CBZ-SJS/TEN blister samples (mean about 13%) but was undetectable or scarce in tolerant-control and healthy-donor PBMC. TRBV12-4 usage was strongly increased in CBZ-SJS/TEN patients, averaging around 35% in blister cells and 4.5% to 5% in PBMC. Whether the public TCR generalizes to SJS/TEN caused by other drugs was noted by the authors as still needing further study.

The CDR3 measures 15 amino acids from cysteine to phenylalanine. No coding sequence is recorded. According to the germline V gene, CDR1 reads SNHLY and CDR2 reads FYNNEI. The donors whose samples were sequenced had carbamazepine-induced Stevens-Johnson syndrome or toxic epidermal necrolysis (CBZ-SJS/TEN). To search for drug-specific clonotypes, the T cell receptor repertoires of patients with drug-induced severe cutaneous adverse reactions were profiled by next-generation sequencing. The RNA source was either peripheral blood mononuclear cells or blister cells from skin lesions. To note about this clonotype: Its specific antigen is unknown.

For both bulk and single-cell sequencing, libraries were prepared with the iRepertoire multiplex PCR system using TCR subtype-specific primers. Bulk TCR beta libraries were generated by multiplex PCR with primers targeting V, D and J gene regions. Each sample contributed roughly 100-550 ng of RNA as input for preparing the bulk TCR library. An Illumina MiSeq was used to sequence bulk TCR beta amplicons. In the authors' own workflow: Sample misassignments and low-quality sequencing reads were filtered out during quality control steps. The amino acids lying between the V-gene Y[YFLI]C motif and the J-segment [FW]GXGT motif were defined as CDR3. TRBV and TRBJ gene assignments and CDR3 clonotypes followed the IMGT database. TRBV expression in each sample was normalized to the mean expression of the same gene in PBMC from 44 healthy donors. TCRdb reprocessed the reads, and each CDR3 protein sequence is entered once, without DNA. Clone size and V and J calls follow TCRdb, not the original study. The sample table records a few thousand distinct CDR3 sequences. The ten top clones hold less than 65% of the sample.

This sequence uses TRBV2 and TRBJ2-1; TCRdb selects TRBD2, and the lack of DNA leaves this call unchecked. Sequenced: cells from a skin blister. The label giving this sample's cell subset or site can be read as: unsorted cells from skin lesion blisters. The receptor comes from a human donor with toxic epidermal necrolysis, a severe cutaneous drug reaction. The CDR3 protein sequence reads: CASSKLAGALNEQFF.